This is a list of T cell receptor beta chains from one sample in a study of blood T cells in healthy people across ages. MiXCR was run by TCRdb on the 5' RACE reads, yielding one entry per CDR3 protein. The data show around 870,000 distinct CDR3 sequences, about 30% seen once. Source material: blood. The receptors come from a woman aged 80 or over in good health. Each CDR3 is given with its conserved first and last residue. The D gene is left open where the match is weak. Clone size is shown for a subset of rows, as once, few, many or a class of expanded clone.

V	D	size	J	DNA	CDR3
TRBV6-6	.	.	TRBJ2-1	TGTGCCAGCAGTTACTCGAGGCGAGCTAGCGCGTCACATGAGCAGTTCTTC	CASSYSRRASASHEQFF
TRBV7-9	.	once	TRBJ2-2	TGTGCCAGCAGCAGGCAGTCCGGGGAGCTGTTTTTT	CASSRQSGELFF
TRBV5-1	.	many	TRBJ2-3	TGCGCCAGCAGCCAGCGACAGGGAGGTTCGACAGATACGCAGTATTTT	CASSQRQGGSTDTQYF
TRBV6-5	TRBD1	many	TRBJ1-2	TGTGCCAGCAGTTCCCGGGGGACAGGGCGTGGCTACACCTTC	CASSSRGTGRGYTF
TRBV3-1	TRBD1	many	TRBJ2-5	TGTGCCAGCAGCCAGGGACAGGGGAAATGGGAGACCCAGTACTTC	CASSQGQGKWETQYF
TRBV2	.	many	TRBJ2-3	TGTGCCAGCAGTGATCAAGCGGGCAGCACAGATACGCAGTATTTT	CASSDQAGSTDTQYF
TRBV5-1	TRBD1	few	TRBJ1-2	TGCGCCAGCAGCTTGGGGGGCTGGACAGGGGCTGGCTACACCTTC	CASSLGGWTGAGYTF
TRBV10-2	TRBD1	many	TRBJ2-3	TGCGCCAGCAAACTACAGGGGTCTGGCACAGATACGCAGTATTTT	CASKLQGSGTDTQYF
TRBV20-1	TRBD2	.	TRBJ2-2	TGCAGTGCCCCCGGGAGGGCGAACACCGGGGAGCTGTTTTTT	CSAPGRANTGELFF
TRBV4-3	.	.	TRBJ1-5	TGCGCCAGCAGCCAAGATAGTTCCGGAGGTCAGCCCCAGCATTTT	CASSQDSSGGQPQHF
TRBV21-1	.	many	TRBJ2-5	TGTGCCAGCAGCACCGGACGGCAAGAGACCCAGTACTTC	CASSTGRQETQYF
TRBV20-1	TRBD1	many	TRBJ2-3	TGCAGTGCTAGAGATACAGGGGTGGATACGCAGTATTTT	CSARDTGVDTQYF
TRBV6-2/TRBV6-3	.	.	TRBJ2-1	TGTGCCAGCCCTTTTGCGTTAGCCCTTACCTACGACAATGAGCAGTTCTTC	CASPFALALTYDNEQFF
TRBV7-9	.	few	TRBJ1-4	TGTGCCAGCAGCGCAGGTTTGGGGAATGAAAAACTGTTTTTT	CASSAGLGNEKLFF
TRBV6-2/TRBV6-3	TRBD1	.	TRBJ2-5	TGTGCCAGCAGTCGGGATGGGACAGGGGGAGAGACCCAGTACTTC	CASSRDGTGGETQYF
TRBV28	.	.	TRBJ2-3	TGTGCCAGCACCCGGCCCCCTAGCACAGATGCGCAGTATTTT	CASTRPPSTDAQYF
TRBV7-8	TRBD1	.	TRBJ1-5	TGTGCCAGCAGCTTCCATGGTGAGGAGGGGGCCGACACAGGCAATCAGCCCCAGCATTTT	CASSFHGEEGADTGNQPQHF
TRBV13	.	.	TRBJ2-2	TGTGCCAGCAGCTCCTCTCGGGACACCGGGGAGCTGTTTTTT	CASSSSRDTGELFF
TRBV7-6	.	many	TRBJ1-6	TGTGCCAGCAGCCCCGACATGGGGAGTTCACCCCTCCACTTT	CASSPDMGSSPLHF
TRBV28	TRBD2	.	TRBJ2-1	TGTGCCAGCAGTAAGGATCCAATGGGACTAGCGGGACTCTTGGAGCAGTTCTTC	CASSKDPMGLAGLLEQFF
TRBV11-2	TRBD2	many	TRBJ2-1	TGTGCCAGCAGCTTAGGACTAGCGGACTCCTACAATGAGCAGTTCTTC	CASSLGLADSYNEQFF
TRBV7-2	TRBD1	many	TRBJ1-2	TGTGCCAGCAGCTTCGGCGGGGACAGGGTGATACAGGGCTACACCTTC	CASSFGGDRVIQGYTF
TRBV21-1	.	.	TRBJ1-2	TGTGCCAGCAGCAGGAACAGGCGACAGAATGGCTACACCTTC	CASSRNRRQNGYTF
TRBV27	.	few	TRBJ2-3	TGTGCCAGCAGTTTGAAAGCAGGGGTGGGGGGTACAGATACGCAGTATTTT	CASSLKAGVGGTDTQYF
TRBV7-2	.	.	TRBJ2-3	TGTGCCAGCAGCTCGCGACGAGGAGGGGGGAGCACAGATACGCAGTATTTT	CASSSRRGGGSTDTQYF
TRBV7-2	TRBD1	.	TRBJ1-1	TGTGCCAGCAGCCCCCGGACAGGACGTGAAGCTTTCTTT	CASSPRTGREAFF
TRBV20-1	TRBD2	many	TRBJ2-3	TGCAGTGCTAGTGGGACCGGGACTAGCGGACCCACAGATACGCAGTATTTT	CSASGTGTSGPTDTQYF
TRBV7-9	.	.	TRBJ2-5	TGTGCCAGCAGCTTAGCACCCTCGGCTAGCAGTGAAGAGACCCAGTACTTC	CASSLAPSASSEETQYF
TRBV27	.	.	TRBJ1-1	TGTGCCAGCAGTACACTGGGGATGAACACTGAAGCTTTCTTT	CASSTLGMNTEAFF
TRBV4-3	.	.	TRBJ2-2	TGCGCCAGCAGCCGGGTCCCCGGCGGGGAGCTGTTTTTT	CASSRVPGGELFF
TRBV6-5	.	.	TRBJ2-2	TGTGCCAGCACTCACAAGAACACCGGGGAGCTGTTTTTT	CASTHKNTGELFF
TRBV20-1	TRBD2	many	TRBJ2-5	TGCAGTGCTAGAGCACTAGCGGGGGGGCCACCAGAGACCCAGTACTTC	CSARALAGGPPETQYF
TRBV12-3/TRBV12-4	TRBD2	.	TRBJ2-3	TGTGCCAGCAACCGTCTAGCGGGGGGGCCCCCTAGCACAGATACGCAGTATTTT	CASNRLAGGPPSTDTQYF
TRBV6-2/TRBV6-3	TRBD1	many	TRBJ2-4	TGTGCCAGCAGTAGCCGGGACAGGGGTCACAAAAACATTCAGTACTTC	CASSSRDRGHKNIQYF
TRBV6-6	.	.	TRBJ1-1	TGTACCAGCAAAGGAGGGGGTCCGGACACTGAAGCTTTCTTT	CTSKGGGPDTEAFF
TRBV5-1	.	few	TRBJ2-3	TGCGCCAGCAGCGGGGGGCGGGCTAGCACAGATACGCAGTATTTT	CASSGGRASTDTQYF
TRBV7-2	TRBD2	.	TRBJ2-1	TGTGCCAGCAGCTTATCTTCGGGACTAGCGGACTCCTACAATGAGCAGTTCTTC	CASSLSSGLADSYNEQFF
TRBV20-1	.	many	TRBJ1-2	TGCAGTGCTAGAGCCGTCCCTAACTATGGCTACACCTTC	CSARAVPNYGYTF
TRBV20-1	TRBD1	.	TRBJ1-1	TGCAGTGCCCGACAGGGGGCGGACACTGAAGCTTTCTTT	CSARQGADTEAFF